The 21 T cell receptor beta chains listed next were all sequenced from one sample in a study of blood T cell repertoires in COVID-19. Assay used: immunoSEQ multiplex PCR; TCRdb lists only in-frame clones, some missing. The profile covers 160,000 or so clones, with around 82% appearing a single time and 15% to 20% taken by the ten largest. The sequenced material came from PBMCs or T cells enriched from blood (not recorded which). Every receptor here comes from a man between 60 and 70 years old who had recovered from COVID-19.

The V call is TRBV28, the J call TRBJ1-3; D perhaps matches TRBD1 (6 bases). The CDR3 runs to 15 residues. Germline assignment: CDR1 MDHEN and CDR2 SYDVKM. Between the trimmed V and J ends, which lost 10 bases and 7 bases, there was a span of 23 bases. CDR3 amino acids: CATLRGGQLVNTIYF. The CDR3 region has the DNA TGTGCCACTCTCAGGGGCGGCCAATTAGTCAACACCATATATTTT.

The chain couples TRBV24-1 to TRBJ2-3, with D possibly TRBD2 on 7 matching bases. Germline V lookup: CDR1 KGHDR, CDR2 SFDVKD. V was pared by 4 bases and J by 3 bases, with 16 bases between. The CDR3 covers 16 residues. CDR3 amino acids: CATSELTGRGTDTQYF. Written as DNA, the CDR3 is TGTGCCACCAGTGAACTTACAGGGCGGGGGACAGATACGCAGTATTTT.

The chain is built from TRBV11-3 and TRBJ2-5; 7 bases agree with TRBD2. Germline loops: CDR1 SGHNT, CDR2 YENEEA. There are 12 residues in the CDR3. V gave up 5 bases and J gave up 3 bases; unmatched junction bases: 0. CDR3 DNA: TGTGCCAGCAGCCTAGCGGAAGAGACCCAGTACTTC. Translation: CASSLAEETQYF.

The V call is TRBV11-2, the J call TRBJ1-3, with TRBD1 as a possible D gene (6 bases). Trimming shortened V by 5 bases and J by 2 bases, and 13 bases separated the two germline ends. The CDR3 contains 15 residues. Looked up from germline, CDR1 is SGHAT and CDR2 is FQNNGV. CDR3 nucleotides: TGTGCCAGCAGCCGGAGTAGGGGGACTGGAAACACCATATATTTT. Encoded protein: CASSRSRGTGNTIYF.

A few counts support this clone. V usage is TRBV28 and J usage is TRBJ2-7; no clear D gene. Germline V gene lookup returns CDR1 MDHEN and CDR2 SYDVKM. Trimming stripped 5 bases from V and 4 bases from J, with 9 bases between. This CDR3 has 12 amino acids. The CDR3 loop reads CASSLQLYEQYF. CDR3 nucleotides: TGTGCCAGCAGTCTACAGCTTTACGAGCAGTACTTC.

This clone was counted only a few times. This chain uses TRBV11-2 with TRBJ2-5; TRBD1 matches 9 bases. Germline loops: CDR1 SGHAT, CDR2 FQNNGV. The J segment lost 5 bases and the V segment lost 4 bases, leaving 8 bases of the junction unmatched. The CDR3 is made up of 15 amino acids. The CDR3 DNA follows: TGTGCCAGCAGCTCGGACAGGGGTCATCGGGAGACCCAGTACTTC. It encodes CASSSDRGHRETQYF.

This rearrangement joins TRBV25-1 to TRBJ2-7; 13 positions match TRBD2. V dropped 3 bases and J dropped 2; count of bases not matched to a gene: 4. This CDR3 has 16 amino acids. In germline, CDR1 is MGHDK, CDR2 SYGVNS. The CDR3 nucleotides are TGTGCCAGCAGTGATACCGGGACTAGCGGGACCTACGAGCAGTACTTC. Protein product: CASSDTGTSGTYEQYF.

The chain has TRBV2 and TRBJ2-5; D might be TRBD1 (5 bases). Deletions cut 7 bases from V and 4 bases from J, with 10 bases between. CDR1 SNHLY and CDR2 FYNNEI come from the germline V gene. CDR3 length: 12 residues. DNA of the CDR3: TGTGCCAGCAACAGGTGGGGAGAGACCCAGTACTTC. This encodes CASNRWGETQYF.

This clone showed up many times. The chain has TRBV13 and TRBJ1-4; D gene ambiguous. The CDR3 runs to 14 residues. Trimming left V 1 base short and J 0 bases short, with 3 bases between. CDR1 is PRHDT and CDR2 is FYEKMQ in the germline V gene (reference sequence). CDR3 amino acids: CASSLVSTNEKLFF. For the CDR3, the DNA is TGTGCCAGCAGCTTAGTCTCAACTAATGAAAAACTGTTTTTT.

The V gene is TRBV5-4, the J gene TRBJ2-3; TRBD2 matches at 8 bases. CDR3 length: 14 residues. V was pared by 2 bases and J by 6 bases, with 5 bases of the junction left unmatched. Germline V lookup: CDR1 SGHNT, CDR2 YYREEE (reference sequence). The CDR3 reads CASSLAGVMDTQYF. CDR3 bases: TGTGCCAGCAGCTTAGCGGGGGTTATGGATACGCAGTATTTT.

V is TRBV13 and J is TRBJ2-2, with TRBD2 identical over 11 bases. V trimming: 8 bases; J trimming: 8 bases; junction bases outside the gene matches: 7. The CDR3 is made up of 14 amino acids. The germline V gene has CDR1 PRHDT and CDR2 FYEKMQ (reference sequence). This chain's CDR3 is CASRLAGGGGELFF. For the CDR3, the DNA is TGTGCCAGCCGGCTAGCGGGGGGCGGAGGGGAGCTGTTTTTT.

The chain is built from TRBV27 and TRBJ2-7, with D possibly matching TRBD2 (5 bases). CDR1 is MNHEY, CDR2 SMNVEV, per germline (reference sequence). The CDR3 consists of 14 residues. The V gene lost 2 bases and the J gene lost 4 bases, with 12 bases spanning the gap. DNA for the CDR3: TGTGCCAGCAGTTTACGGGGATCCGATTACGAGCAGTACTTC. It specifies CASSLRGSDYEQYF.

The V call is TRBV7-2, the J call TRBJ1-3; D ambiguous. The CDR3 covers 14 residues. With 5 bases removed from V and 1 base from J, the gap between germline ends came to 9 bases. Germline CDR1 and CDR2: SGHTA and FQGNSA. CDR3 amino acids: CASSPGISGNTIYF. Written as DNA, the CDR3 is TGTGCCAGCAGCCCAGGAATTTCTGGAAACACCATATATTTT.

This clone appeared a few times. CDR3 in amino acids: CASSEDRAYEKLFF. The CDR3 DNA reads as TGTGCCAGCAGTGAGGACAGGGCGTATGAAAAACTGTTTTTT. J is TRBJ1-4 and V is TRBV6-1; 8 nucleotides align to TRBD1. The CDR3 spans 14 residues. The germline gives CDR1 MNHNS, CDR2 SASEGT. Trimming cost V 3 bases and J 6 bases; bases outside gene matches: 3.

The chain couples TRBV3-1 (or the pseudogene TRBV3-2) to TRBJ2-6, with 7 nucleotides matching TRBD1. The CDR3 totals 20 residues. In germline, CDR1 is LGHDT, CDR2 YNNKEL (reference sequence). V shed 4 bases, J shed 2 bases, and the junction held 17 bases outside the gene matches. CDR3 DNA sequence: TGTGCCAGCAGCCCTATACACCGTCAGGGGGTAGCCCCTGGGGCCAACGTCCTGACTTTC. This encodes CASSPIHRQGVAPGANVLTF.

J is TRBJ1-5 and V is TRBV5-4, with 9 bases that match TRBD1. The germline V gene has CDR1 SGHNT and CDR2 YYREEE (reference sequence). This CDR3 contains 14 residues. V lost 4 bases, J lost 4 bases, and 3 bases stayed unmatched. Here the CDR3 DNA reads TGTGCCAGCAGCGAGGGACAGGGTAATCAGCCCCAGCATTTT. It encodes CASSEGQGNQPQHF.

V gene TRBV5-6 combines with J gene TRBJ2-1, with 7 bases aligning to TRBD2. The CDR3 totals 14 residues. Germline-derived CDR1 and CDR2 are SGHDT and YYEEEE. Losses at the gene ends were 3 bases for V and 8 bases for J; bases not matched to a gene: 8. This CDR3 is CASSSGGGRDEQFF. CDR3 bases: TGTGCCAGCAGCTCCGGGGGAGGGCGCGATGAGCAGTTCTTC.

This chain connects TRBV5-5 to TRBJ2-1, with D unclear. Per the germline V gene, CDR1 is SGHKS and CDR2 is YYEKEE (reference sequence). The CDR3 sequence is 11 residues long. V was clipped by 3 bases and J by 10 bases, with 8 bases between them. CDR3 bases: TGTGCCAGCAGCTCGCAGATAGAGCAGTTCTTC. Residues: CASSSQIEQFF.

As for this clone: This sample also contains other DNA sequences that code for the same CDR3. The genes are TRBV5-1 and TRBJ2-3; possibly TRBD2 for D (5 bases). The V gene lost 0 bases and the J gene lost 0 bases, with 8 bases spanning the gap. The germline gives CDR1 SGHRS, CDR2 YFSETQ. This CDR3 is 15 amino acids long. The CDR3 DNA sequence: TGCGCCAGCAGCTTGGATCCGGGAAGCACAGATACGCAGTATTTT. Encoded protein: CASSLDPGSTDTQYF.

A single count supports this clone. The chain joins TRBV28 to TRBJ1-5; 7 bases align to TRBD1. The junction had 8 bases not matched to a gene; V was cut back by 3 bases and J by 9 bases. Per germline, CDR1 MDHEN and CDR2 SYDVKM. The CDR3 has 14 residues. For the CDR3, the DNA is TGTGCCAGCAGTTTTCAAGGGGGCTTCGGGCCCCAGCATTTT. Translating it yields CASSFQGGFGPQHF.

The chain uses TRBV29-1 and TRBJ2-5; 7 positions match TRBD1. The CDR3 sequence is 13 residues long. Germline V gives CDR1 SQVTM, CDR2 ANQGSEA. The J segment lost 1 base and the V segment lost 4 bases, leaving 3 bases of the junction unmatched. This CDR3 is CSVAGTVQETQYF. CDR3 nucleotide sequence: TGCAGCGTTGCGGGGACAGTCCAAGAGACCCAGTACTTC.